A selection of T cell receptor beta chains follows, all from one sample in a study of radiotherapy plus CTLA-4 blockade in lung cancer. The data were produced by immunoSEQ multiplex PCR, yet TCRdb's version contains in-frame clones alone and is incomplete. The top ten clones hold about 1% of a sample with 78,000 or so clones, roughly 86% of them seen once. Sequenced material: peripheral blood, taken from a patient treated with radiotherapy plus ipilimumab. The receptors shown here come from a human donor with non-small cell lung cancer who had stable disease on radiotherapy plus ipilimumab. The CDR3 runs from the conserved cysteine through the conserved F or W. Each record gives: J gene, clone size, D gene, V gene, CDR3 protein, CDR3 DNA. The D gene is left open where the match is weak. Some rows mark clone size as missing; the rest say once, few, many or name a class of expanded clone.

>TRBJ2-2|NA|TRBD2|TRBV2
CASTGTSGGAGGELFF
TGTGCCAGCACCGGGACTAGCGGGGGGGCAGGCGGGGAGCTGTTTTTT
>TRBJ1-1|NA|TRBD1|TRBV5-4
CASSLVQGENTEAFF
TGTGCCAGCAGCTTGGTTCAGGGGGAGAACACTGAAGCTTTCTTT
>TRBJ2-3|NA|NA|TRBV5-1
CASSEQISTDTQYF
TGCGCCAGCAGTGAGCAGATTAGCACAGATACGCAGTATTTT
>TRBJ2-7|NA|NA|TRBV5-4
CASSYFSYEQYF
TGTGCCAGCAGTTATTTCTCCTACGAGCAGTACTTC
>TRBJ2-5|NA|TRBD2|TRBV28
CASSPASGGRGETQYF
TGTGCCAGCAGTCCCGCAAGCGGGGGCAGGGGAGAGACCCAGTACTTC
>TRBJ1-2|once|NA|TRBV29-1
CSVRVSGEAGGYTF
TGCAGCGTACGAGTATCGGGGGAAGCGGGTGGCTACACCTTC
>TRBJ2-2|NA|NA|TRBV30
CAWSIGITGELFF
TGTGCCTGGAGTATAGGCATCACCGGGGAGCTGTTTTTT
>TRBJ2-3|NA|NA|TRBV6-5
CASSPLQGSGDTQYF
TGTGCCAGCAGTCCCCTACAGGGATCTGGAGATACGCAGTATTTT
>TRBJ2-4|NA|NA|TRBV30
CAWRGTVLAKNIQYF
TGTGCCTGGAGGGGGACGGTTCTAGCCAAAAACATTCAGTACTTC
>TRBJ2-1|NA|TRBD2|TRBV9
CASSAQGLAGYNEQFF
TGTGCCAGCAGCGCCCAGGGACTAGCGGGCTACAATGAGCAGTTCTTC
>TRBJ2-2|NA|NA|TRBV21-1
CASSKGQPGHFPRRTGELFF
TGTGCCAGCAGCAAAGGTCAACCGGGACACTTCCCAAGAAGGACCGGGGAGCTGTTTTTT
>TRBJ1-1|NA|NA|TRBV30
CAWKTGWDTEAFF
TGTGCCTGGAAAACAGGGTGGGACACTGAAGCTTTCTTT
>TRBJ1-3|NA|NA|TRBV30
CAWSGTFSGNTIYF
TGTGCCTGGAGCGGGACCTTCTCTGGAAACACCATATATTTT
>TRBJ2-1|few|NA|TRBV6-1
CASSYDNEQFF
TGTGCCAGCAGTTACGACAATGAGCAGTTCTTC
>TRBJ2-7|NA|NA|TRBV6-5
CASSYSTTAAYEQYF
TGTGCCAGCAGTTACTCGACGACAGCTGCCTACGAGCAGTACTTC
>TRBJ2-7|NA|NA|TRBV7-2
CASSQAPGVEQYF
TGTGCCAGCAGCCAAGCCCCCGGGGTCGAGCAGTACTTC
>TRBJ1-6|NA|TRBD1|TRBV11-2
CASSSRQGWNSPLHF
TGTGCCAGCAGCTCGAGACAGGGGTGGAATTCACCCCTCCACTTT
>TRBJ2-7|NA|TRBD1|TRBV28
CASSYGQGGTYEQYF
TGTGCCAGCAGCTACGGACAGGGGGGAACCTACGAGCAGTACTTC
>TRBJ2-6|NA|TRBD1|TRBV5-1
CASSSTGAGANVLTF
TGCGCCAGCAGCTCTACAGGGGCTGGGGCCAACGTCCTGACTTTC
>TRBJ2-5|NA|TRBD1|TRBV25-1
CASSELYRGKETQYF
TGTGCCAGCAGTGAATTGTACAGGGGGAAAGAGACCCAGTACTTC
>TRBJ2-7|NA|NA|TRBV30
CAWRPGLGYEQYF
TGTGCCTGGAGACCGGGACTCGGCTACGAGCAGTACTTC
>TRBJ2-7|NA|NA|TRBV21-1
CASSKIGLYYEQYF
TGTGCCAGCAGCAAAATAGGGCTCTACTACGAGCAGTACTTC
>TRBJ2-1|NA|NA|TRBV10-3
CAISGTQYNEQFF
TGTGCCATCTCCGGGACTCAGTACAATGAGCAGTTCTTC
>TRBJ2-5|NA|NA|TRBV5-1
CASSPGTPGGETQYF
TGCGCCAGCAGCCCTGGGACCCCCGGGGGAGAGACCCAGTACTTC